What follows are 26 T cell receptor beta chains derived from one specimen sequenced in a study of T cell changes during pregnancy in multiple sclerosis. Libraries were prepared by immunoSEQ multiplex PCR; TCRdb keeps only in-frame clonotypes and omits some of them. The sample yields some 41,000 clones, around nine tenths seen once. Specimen: CD8+ T cells from peripheral blood mononuclear cells, collected in the first trimester of pregnancy. These receptors were collected from a female donor with multiple sclerosis, enrolled in a pregnancy study.

This clone was counted a single time. The chain joins TRBV4-2 to TRBJ2-7, with TRBD2 matching over 8 bases. The CDR3 covers 18 residues. Germline CDR1 and CDR2: LGHNA and YNFKEQ. J was trimmed by 3 bases and V by 1 base; bases with no gene match: 14. Here the CDR3 DNA reads TGTGCCAGCAGCCAAGTTGCGAGTCTAAGCGGGGGCTTCTACGAGCAGTACTTC. Amino acid sequence: CASSQVASLSGGFYEQYF.

This clone came up once. The chain uses TRBV15 and TRBJ2-3, with TRBD2 identical over 11 bases. Trimming at V came to 8 bases and at J to 4 bases, leaving 26 bases not matched to a gene. Per germline, CDR1 LNHNV and CDR2 YYDKDF (reference sequence). The CDR3 runs 21 residues. Here the CDR3 reads CATATTITGLAGGFVADTQYF. In DNA form, the CDR3 reads TGTGCCACCGCAACCACCATCACCGGGCTAGCGGGGGGATTCGTAGCAGATACGCAGTATTTT.

This clone was picked up many times. The rearrangement joins TRBV6-4 to TRBJ1-6; 10 bases are a match to TRBD1. This CDR3 spans 15 amino acids. The V segment lost 6 bases and the J segment 7 bases; nucleotides outside the gene matches: 6. Germline CDR1 MRHNA, CDR2 SNTAGT. The CDR3 here is CASSPGTGENSPLHF. DNA for the CDR3: TGTGCCAGCAGCCCCGGGACAGGGGAAAATTCACCCCTCCACTTT.

V gene TRBV5-1 combines with J gene TRBJ1-6; no clear D gene. CDR1 is SGHRS and CDR2 is YFSETQ in the germline V gene. V was cut by 4 bases and J by 3 bases, with 14 bases left in between. This CDR3 is built from 16 residues. The DNA for the CDR3 is TGCGCCAGCAGCGTGGACCTAGGTGTCTATAATTCACCCCTCCACTTT. Its protein product is CASSVDLGVYNSPLHF.

V and J are TRBV7-9 and TRBJ1-1; D may be TRBD1 (5 bases). The CDR3 consists of 15 residues. CDR1 and CDR2 (germline): SEHNR, FQNEAQ (reference sequence). V lost 6 bases to trimming and J lost 4 bases, with 18 bases between them. CDR3 sequence (DNA): TGTGCCAGCAGGGAATTAACGGGGGACGGCACTGAAGCTTTCTTT. It encodes CASRELTGDGTEAFF.

J is TRBJ1-1 and V is TRBV28; 9 bases are a match to TRBD1. Unmatched junction bases numbered 6, after V lost 6 bases and J lost 10 bases. Germline CDR1 MDHEN, CDR2 SYDVKM. The CDR3 consists of 12 residues. The chain's CDR3 is CASRDRGYGAFF. The CDR3 nucleotides read TGTGCCAGCAGGGACAGGGGATACGGAGCTTTCTTT.

V and J are TRBV27 and TRBJ1-1; 7 bases line up with TRBD1. Germline CDR1 and CDR2: MNHEY and SMNVEV (reference sequence). V was clipped by 3 bases and J by 1 base; unmatched bases: 2. CDR3 length: 14 residues. The CDR3 DNA sequence: TGTGCCAGCAGTTTCGGGACAGAGAACACTGAAGCTTTCTTT. Translation gives CASSFGTENTEAFF.

The V call is TRBV7-6, the J call TRBJ2-1; 7 nucleotides align to TRBD2. The CDR3 consists of 14 residues. Trimming at V came to 3 bases and at J to 8 bases, leaving 7 bases not matched to a gene. Per germline, CDR1 SGHVS and CDR2 FNYEAQ. CDR3: CASSLERGGDEQFF. Here the CDR3 DNA reads TGTGCCAGCAGCTTGGAACGGGGAGGGGATGAGCAGTTCTTC.

The V call is TRBV7-9, the J call TRBJ2-7, with unresolved D. V lost 4 bases, J lost 0 bases, and 13 bases lay in between. Germline V gene data show CDR1 as SEHNR and CDR2 as FQNEAQ (reference sequence). The CDR3 totals 15 residues. The CDR3 protein is CASSSSETPSYEQYF. DNA of the CDR3: TGTGCCAGCAGCTCCTCCGAGACACCCTCCTACGAGCAGTACTTC. The full variable domain, with the rest looked up from reference TRBV7-9 and TRBJ2-7, is DTGVSQNPRHKITKRGQNVTFRCDPISEHNRLYWYRQTLGQGPEFLTYFQNEAQLEKSRLLSDRFSAERPKGSFSTLEIQRTEQGDSAMYLCASSSSETPSYEQYFGPGTRLTVT.

V usage is TRBV4-2 and J usage is TRBJ2-3, with TRBD2 matching over 8 bases. The germline V gene encodes CDR1 LGHNA and CDR2 YNFKEQ. V trimming: 1 base; J trimming: 7 bases; junction bases outside the gene matches: 4. This CDR3 has 14 residues. In DNA, the CDR3 is TGTGCCAGCAGCCAAGCGGGGGGGCCGCATACGCAGTATTTT. Translated: CASSQAGGPHTQYF.

This chain uses TRBV11-3 with TRBJ2-5; 7 nucleotides line up with TRBD2. The V segment lost 2 bases and the J segment 6 bases; nucleotides outside the gene matches: 3. The CDR3 is 13 amino acids. CDR1 SGHNT and CDR2 YENEEA come from the germline V gene. The CDR3, as DNA: TGTGCCAGCAGCTTATGGGAGGGGCAGACCCAGTACTTC. It specifies CASSLWEGQTQYF.

The genes are TRBV27 and TRBJ2-3; 7 bases map to TRBD2. Per germline, CDR1 MNHEY and CDR2 SMNVEV (reference sequence). V trimming: 6 bases; J trimming: 0 bases; junction bases outside the gene matches: 9. This CDR3 contains 16 residues. The DNA for the CDR3 is TGTGCCAGCAGCCCATGGGCTAGCGGTAGCACAGATACGCAGTATTTT. Translated, it gives CASSPWASGSTDTQYF.

About this clone itself: This same CDR3 is encoded by further DNA sequences in the sample. The rearrangement joins TRBV10-3 to TRBJ2-7; 8 nucleotides align to TRBD1. This CDR3 has 12 residues. Germline V CDR1 and CDR2: ENHRY, SYGVKD. With V trimmed by 10 bases and J by 2 bases, 4 bases remained unmatched. As DNA, the CDR3 is TGTGCCACCGGACAGGGCGCCTACGAGCAGTACTTC. This translates into CATGQGAYEQYF.

This clone occurred once. The CDR3 loop reads CASSVGAGGGHNEQFF. The DNA for the CDR3 is TGTGCCAGCAGCGTAGGCGCGGGGGGTGGCCACAATGAGCAGTTCTTC. This chain uses TRBV9 with TRBJ2-1; TRBD2 matches at 8 bases. The length of the CDR3 is 16 residues. Per the germline V gene, CDR1 is SGDLS and CDR2 is YYNGEE. V was clipped by 0 bases and J by 5 bases; unmatched bases: 7.

This rearrangement joins TRBV10-3 to TRBJ2-3, with 9 bases lining up with TRBD2. Germline V gene lookup returns CDR1 ENHRY and CDR2 SYGVKD. The length of the CDR3 is 14 residues. Losses at the gene ends were 8 bases for V and 1 base for J; bases not matched to a gene: 4. The CDR3 region is CAIPEREGTDTQYF. CDR3 nucleotide sequence: TGTGCCATCCCAGAGCGGGAGGGCACAGATACGCAGTATTTT.

In the case of this clone: In the same sample, other DNA sequences code for this CDR3. The chain combines TRBV4-3 with TRBJ1-1; D possibly corresponds to TRBD1 (6 bases). V was clipped by 4 bases and J by 1 base, with 7 bases between them. Germline CDR1 and CDR2: LGHNA and YSLEER. This CDR3 region has 13 residues. The CDR3 loop reads CASSPGQNTEAFF. The CDR3 coding sequence is TGCGCCAGCAGCCCGGGACAGAACACTGAAGCTTTCTTT.

V usage is TRBV9 and J usage is TRBJ2-1, with D tentatively TRBD1 (5 bases). V lost 0 bases and J lost 6, with 13 bases in between. CDR1 SGDLS and CDR2 YYNGEE come from the germline V gene. This CDR3 is built from 15 residues. CDR3 loop: CASSVGGSPSNEQFF. The CDR3 DNA reads TGTGCCAGCAGCGTAGGGGGCAGTCCTTCCAATGAGCAGTTCTTC.

This clone came up once. The chain couples TRBV7-9 to TRBJ2-3; 11 nucleotides agree with TRBD1. The CDR3 contains 16 residues. Germline loops: CDR1 SEHNR, CDR2 FQNEAQ (reference sequence). The V and J ends lost 3 bases and 3 bases, in that order; junction bases with no gene match: 5. In nucleotides, the CDR3 is TGTGCCAGCAGCTTCCCCGGGACAGGGGGTACAGATACGCAGTATTTT. Protein product: CASSFPGTGGTDTQYF.

V is TRBV6-4 and J is TRBJ2-3, with 7 nucleotides matching TRBD2. The J segment lost 2 bases and the V segment lost 2 bases, leaving 4 bases of the junction unmatched. From germline, CDR1 is MRHNA and CDR2 SNTAGT. The CDR3 has 15 amino acids. The CDR3 here is CASSDGSGATDTQYF. In DNA, the CDR3 is TGTGCCAGCAGTGACGGGAGCGGGGCCACAGATACGCAGTATTTT.

The V call is TRBV30, the J call TRBJ2-1, with 12 bases matching TRBD2. The germline V gene encodes CDR1 GTSNPN and CDR2 SVGIG (reference sequence). CDR3 length: 14 residues. V lost 2 bases and J lost 8; bases outside the gene matches: 4. The CDR3 DNA reads TGTGCCTGGAGTAGGGCTAGCGGGGGGGATGAGCAGTTCTTC. Its protein product is CAWSRASGGDEQFF.

The chain carries TRBV7-9 and TRBJ1-4, with 7 bases fitting TRBD1. CDR3 length equals 16 residues. V trimming: 1 base; J trimming: 0 bases; junction bases outside the gene matches: 2. CDR1 is SEHNR, CDR2 FQNEAQ, per germline (reference sequence). This CDR3 is CASSLGDSATNEKLFF. CDR3 in DNA: TGTGCCAGCAGCTTAGGGGACAGCGCAACTAATGAAAAACTGTTTTTT.

The V gene is TRBV13, the J gene TRBJ2-7; 9 nucleotides agree with TRBD1. There are 14 residues in the CDR3. The V gene's germline CDR1 is PRHDT and CDR2 FYEKMQ (reference sequence). Germline trimming cut 5 bases from V and 2 bases from J; bases unmatched to any gene: 4. The CDR3 DNA sequence: TGTGCCAGCAGCCCACAGGGGGCCACCTACGAGCAGTACTTC. This translates into CASSPQGATYEQYF.

This chain connects TRBV2 to TRBJ2-3; 9 bases map to TRBD2. Germline V lookup: CDR1 SNHLY, CDR2 FYNNEI. The V gene end was trimmed by 8 bases and the J gene end by 2 bases; junction bases not matched to a gene: 8. CDR3 length equals 15 residues. The CDR3 nucleotides read TGTGCCAGCGGGGGGGAGCGGGGGGCCACAGATACGCAGTATTTT. Translated: CASGGERGATDTQYF.

This chain connects TRBV28 to TRBJ1-2, with 10 positions matching TRBD1. V gave up 7 bases and J gave up 5 bases; unmatched junction bases: 4. CDR1 and CDR2 (germline): MDHEN, SYDVKM. The CDR3 totals 13 residues. Here the CDR3 DNA reads TGTGCCAGCACACTGGGACAGGGGTATGGCTACACCTTC. As protein: CASTLGQGYGYTF.

V and J are TRBV13 and TRBJ2-7; 10 bases are a match to TRBD1. This CDR3 contains 15 residues. The J segment lost 1 base and the V segment lost 5 bases, leaving 5 bases of the junction unmatched. The germline V gene encodes CDR1 PRHDT and CDR2 FYEKMQ (reference sequence). CDR3 loop: CASSEGQGKSYEQYF. CDR3 nucleotide sequence: TGTGCCAGCAGCGAGGGACAGGGGAAATCCTACGAGCAGTACTTC.

V and J are TRBV13 and TRBJ2-3; TRBD2 matches at 12 bases. Trimming took 6 bases from V and 3 from J; bases not matched to a gene: 4. The V gene's germline CDR1 is PRHDT and CDR2 FYEKMQ (reference sequence). The CDR3 is made up of 15 amino acids. The DNA for the CDR3 is TGTGCCAGCAGTAAACTAGCGGGGGGAACAGATACGCAGTATTTT. It codes for CASSKLAGGTDTQYF.